The 27 T cell receptor beta chains in this list originate from one sample, sequenced in a study of cytomegalovirus exposure and HLA in healthy donors. PCR amplification relied on 60 Vbeta primers (plus 13 Jbeta primers). The data were produced by immunoSEQ multiplex PCR, yet TCRdb's version contains in-frame clones alone and is incomplete. The sample has around 120,000 clones, over 70% seen once. Material: PBMCs. Receptors originate from a female donor in good health and CMV-seropositive.

This chain uses TRBV5-1 with TRBJ2-2; 10 nucleotides agree with TRBD2. CDR1 and CDR2 from the germline V gene are SGHRS and YFSETQ. This CDR3 is built from 15 residues. Trimming cost V 4 bases and J 1 base; bases outside gene matches: 1. CDR3 DNA: TGCGCCAGCAGCCGACTAGCGGGGAACACCGGGGAGCTGTTTTTT. It specifies CASSRLAGNTGELFF.

The table lists this clone with a few counts. This chain connects TRBV7-9 to TRBJ2-7; 8 nucleotides match TRBD1. Germline V CDR1 and CDR2: SEHNR, FQNEAQ (reference sequence). V trimming: 1 base; J trimming: 4 bases; junction bases outside the gene matches: 3. The CDR3 is 14 amino acids. The CDR3 sequence is CASSLGTGTYEQYF. CDR3 DNA sequence: TGTGCCAGCAGCTTAGGGACAGGGACTTACGAGCAGTACTTC.

The chain recombines TRBV6-6 with TRBJ1-5; 9 bases are shared with TRBD1. V trimming: 2 bases; J trimming: 4 bases; junction bases outside the gene matches: 0. This CDR3 is 14 amino acids long. Germline CDR1 and CDR2: MNHNY and SVGAGI (reference sequence). For the CDR3, the DNA is TGTGCCAGCAGTTACGGGACAGGGAATCAGCCCCAGCATTTT. Protein product: CASSYGTGNQPQHF.

The chain employs TRBV2 and TRBJ2-3, with 7 bases that match TRBD1. V was clipped by 3 bases and J by 5 bases; unmatched bases: 11. The CDR3 spans 16 residues. Germline CDR1 reads SNHLY; CDR2 reads FYNNEI. The DNA of the CDR3 is TGTGCCAGCAGTGATGGAGACAGGGCGGATGGAGATACGCAGTATTTT. Translation gives CASSDGDRADGDTQYF.

V and J are TRBV7-3 and TRBJ2-1; 10 bases agree with TRBD2. J was trimmed by 9 bases and V by 4 bases; bases with no gene match: 9. The CDR3 is 15 residues long. CDR1 and CDR2 from the germline V gene are SGHTA and FQGTGA. The DNA of the CDR3 is TGTGCCAGCAGCTCGCGGGTAGCGGGGGGTAGTGAGCAGTTCTTC. Translated: CASSSRVAGGSEQFF.

The chain carries TRBV7-2 and TRBJ2-7, with 10 bases fitting TRBD2. Losses at the gene ends were 1 base for V and 7 bases for J; bases not matched to a gene: 7. CDR1 and CDR2 from the germline V gene are SGHTA and FQGNSA. The CDR3 is 15 amino acids. This CDR3 is CASSLGGAGGGEQYF. CDR3 DNA: TGTGCCAGCAGCTTAGGGGGAGCGGGGGGGGGAGAGCAGTACTTC. Full variable domain (rest looked up from reference TRBV7-2 and TRBJ2-7): GAGVSQSPSNKVTEKGKDVELRCDPISGHTALYWYRQSLGQGLEFLIYFQGNSAPDKSGLPSDRFSAERTGGSVSTLTIQRTQQEDSAVYLCASSLGGAGGGEQYFGPGTRLTVT.

With regard to this clone: Distinct nucleotide sequences in the sample also encode this CDR3. The chain employs TRBV9 and TRBJ1-2; D gene ambiguous. The ends were cut back, 0 bases at V and 4 bases at J, with 7 bases in the middle. CDR1 is SGDLS, CDR2 YYNGEE, per germline. This CDR3 spans 13 amino acids. The chain's CDR3 is CASSVDPSYGYTF. The CDR3 bases are TGTGCCAGCAGCGTAGATCCCAGCTATGGCTACACCTTC.

The chain joins TRBV7-3 to TRBJ1-1; no clear D. This CDR3 is 16 amino acids long. Germline values: CDR1 SGHTA, CDR2 FQGTGA. Deletions cut 5 bases from V and 2 bases from J, with 18 bases between. The CDR3 protein is CASSPDRRGGNTEAFF. DNA of the CDR3: TGTGCCAGCAGCCCGGACCGCCGAGGAGGCAACACTGAAGCTTTCTTT.

The chain combines TRBV27 with TRBJ2-2; D gene uncertain. V lost 11 bases and J 6 bases, leaving 16 bases between the germline ends. Germline loops: CDR1 MNHEY, CDR2 SMNVEV (reference sequence). This CDR3 region has 13 residues. The CDR3 spells CAAARSPAGELFF. CDR3 coding DNA: TGTGCCGCCGCCAGGTCCCCCGCCGGGGAGCTGTTTTTT.

The chain recombines TRBV9 with TRBJ2-5, with a weak D call TRBD1 (6 bases). CDR3 size: 15 residues. CDR1 and CDR2 (germline): SGDLS, YYNGEE. Trimming shortened V by 1 base and J by 2 bases, and 12 bases separated the two germline ends. This CDR3 is CASSVSSGVQETQYF. DNA of the CDR3: TGTGCCAGCAGCGTAAGCTCAGGGGTACAAGAGACCCAGTACTTC.

This chain links TRBV9 with TRBJ1-4; D gene uncertain. There are 14 residues in the CDR3. The germline gives CDR1 SGDLS, CDR2 YYNGEE. Trimming removed 0 bases from V and 5 bases from J, with 8 bases in between. The CDR3 region has the DNA TGTGCCAGCAGCGTAGTGGCGGCGAATGAAAAACTGTTTTTT. This translates into CASSVVAANEKLFF.

The count of this clone is one. CDR3 protein: CASSEPRPPEAFF. For the CDR3, the DNA is TGTGCCAGCAGTGAGCCGAGGCCTCCTGAAGCTTTCTTT. The chain carries TRBV2 and TRBJ1-1; D is uncertain. Trimming shortened V by 3 bases and J by 6 bases, and 11 bases separated the two germline ends. The germline CDR1 and CDR2 sequences are SNHLY and FYNNEI. This CDR3 has 13 residues.

The V and J genes are TRBV20-1 and TRBJ2-5, with D unclear. Germline CDR1 is DFQATT and CDR2 is SNEGSKA (reference sequence). Trimming shortened V by 1 base and J by 2 bases, and 2 bases separated the two germline ends. This CDR3 is 11 amino acids long. CDR3 in amino acids: CSARVQETQYF. CDR3 DNA sequence: TGCAGTGCTAGAGTACAAGAGACCCAGTACTTC.

The chain is built from TRBV6-5 and TRBJ2-7; 8 bases agree with TRBD1. The CDR3 has 13 residues. Germline CDR1 is MNHEY and CDR2 is SVGAGI. J lost 5 bases, V lost 6 bases, and 6 bases had no gene match. CDR3 loop: CASRLRGRDEQYF. In DNA form, the CDR3 reads TGTGCCAGCAGACTCAGGGGGCGAGACGAGCAGTACTTC.

In the case of this clone: The sample has other DNA sequences that encode this CDR3 too. This chain uses TRBV6-1 with TRBJ2-2, with TRBD1 as a possible D gene (6 bases). The germline V gene has CDR1 MNHNS and CDR2 SASEGT. Trimming pared 3 bases from V and 4 bases from J, leaving 9 bases between. The CDR3 has 14 amino acids. The CDR3 reads CASSEGQLTGELFF. CDR3 coding DNA: TGTGCCAGCAGTGAGGGACAACTCACCGGGGAGCTGTTTTTT.

The chain employs TRBV9 and TRBJ2-6; D might be TRBD1 (6 bases). Trimming took 7 bases from V and 1 from J, leaving 21 bases between them. CDR3 length: 18 amino acids. Per germline, CDR1 SGDLS and CDR2 YYNGEE. CDR3 in DNA: TGTGCCAGCTCCTTCGGACAGATGGGATCATCTGGGGCCAACGTCCTGACTTTC. It yields the protein CASSFGQMGSSGANVLTF.

The V and J genes are TRBV7-9 and TRBJ1-3; no reliable D call. This CDR3 contains 14 residues. The V gene lost 5 bases and the J gene lost 3 bases, with 11 bases spanning the gap. In germline, CDR1 is SEHNR, CDR2 FQNEAQ (reference sequence). CDR3 in amino acids: CASSPNAGGNTIYF. The CDR3 DNA follows: TGTGCCAGCAGCCCCAACGCGGGTGGAAACACCATATATTTT.

The chain recombines TRBV7-8 with TRBJ1-2; 7 bases agree with TRBD1. The CDR3 sequence is 15 residues long. The germline CDR1 and CDR2 sequences are SGHVS and FQNEAQ. V was pared by 5 bases and J by 2 bases, with 8 bases of the junction left unmatched. The CDR3 reads CASSHPLTGNYGYTF. The CDR3 bases are TGTGCCAGCAGCCATCCCCTGACAGGGAACTATGGCTACACCTTC.

This sequence joins TRBV9 and TRBJ2-5; 8 bases are a match to TRBD2. Germline CDR1 and CDR2: SGDLS and YYNGEE. The CDR3 spans 16 residues. The J segment lost 5 bases and the V segment lost 4 bases, leaving 13 bases of the junction unmatched. The CDR3 DNA reads TGTGCCAGCAGCCCCCCGGGTAGCGGGGTAGGGGAGACCCAGTACTTC. This gives the protein CASSPPGSGVGETQYF.

The gene calls are TRBV7-9 and TRBJ2-7, with D hard to call. Trimming stripped 3 bases from V and 7 bases from J, with 10 bases between. This CDR3 is 12 amino acids long. The germline gives CDR1 SEHNR, CDR2 FQNEAQ (reference sequence). CDR3 DNA: TGTGCCAGCAGCTTGGAGTTGGGTGAGCAGTACTTC. It specifies CASSLELGEQYF.

This chain uses TRBV5-6 with TRBJ1-2; a possible D gene is TRBD1 (6 bases). Germline V CDR1 and CDR2: SGHDT, YYEEEE. The CDR3 is made up of 14 amino acids. The V and J ends lost 4 bases and 4 bases respectively, with 14 bases between them. CDR3 amino acids: CASSIEGGIYGYTF. CDR3 coding DNA: TGTGCCAGCAGCATTGAGGGGGGGATCTATGGCTACACCTTC.

The genes are TRBV10-3 and TRBJ1-2; 7 nucleotides agree with TRBD1. V was pared by 3 bases and J by 3 bases, with 7 bases of the junction left unmatched. The V gene's germline CDR1 is ENHRY and CDR2 SYGVKD. The CDR3 covers 15 residues. The CDR3, as DNA: TGTGCCATCAGTGACCCGACAGGGTTGGACTATGGCTACACCTTC. Protein product: CAISDPTGLDYGYTF.

The chain carries TRBV5-1 and TRBJ2-7; 9 nucleotides align to TRBD1. CDR1 and CDR2 from the germline V gene are SGHRS and YFSETQ. The CDR3 is 15 residues long. The trim removed 5 bases at V and 0 bases at J, leaving 6 bases unmatched. CDR3 in amino acids: CASRQGAGSSYEQYF. The CDR3 nucleotides read TGCGCCAGCAGACAGGGGGCAGGGAGCTCCTACGAGCAGTACTTC.

V usage is TRBV29-1 and J usage is TRBJ2-3, with 10 positions matching TRBD2. The CDR3 runs 14 residues. V lost 8 bases and J lost 5; bases outside the gene matches: 10. Germline V lookup: CDR1 SQVTM, CDR2 ANQGSEA. CDR3 in amino acids: CSSISGGLVDTQYF. The CDR3 DNA reads as TGCAGCTCAATTAGCGGGGGGCTGGTAGATACGCAGTATTTT.

The rearrangement links TRBV5-4 to TRBJ2-1, with D unclear. The CDR3 is made up of 13 amino acids. Germline CDR1 is SGHNT and CDR2 is YYREEE (reference sequence). V gave up 0 bases and J gave up 9 bases, with 10 bases separating them. CDR3 amino acids: CASSLDPIAEQFF. CDR3 nucleotides: TGTGCCAGCAGCTTGGATCCAATAGCTGAGCAGTTCTTC.

The rearrangement joins TRBV18 to TRBJ1-1; D is uncertain. The CDR3 runs 14 residues. The germline V gene encodes CDR1 KGHSH and CDR2 LQKENI. The V gene lost 6 bases and the J gene lost 5 bases, with 16 bases spanning the gap. The CDR3: CASSAGVRGTEAFF. The DNA for the CDR3 is TGTGCCAGCTCCGCCGGGGTAAGAGGGACTGAAGCTTTCTTT.

V and J are TRBV7-7 and TRBJ2-5, with D tentatively TRBD1 (6 bases). This CDR3 comprises 13 residues. V lost 5 bases, J lost 2 bases, and 9 bases lay in between. Germline CDR1 reads SSHAT; CDR2 reads FNYEAQ (reference sequence). CDR3 nucleotides: TGTGCCAGCAGCCCGGACAGACAAGAGACCCAGTACTTC. Its translation is CASSPDRQETQYF.